Only a few counts were recorded for the clone carrying this TCR beta chain. The CDR3 has 14 residues. Trimming took off 5 bases at V and 3 bases at J, with 11 bases between the two ends. Germline loops: CDR1 MNHGY, CDR2 SAAAGT. As to treatment: preoperative locoregional IRX-2 cytokine immunotherapy. This phase Ib study tested locoregional IRX-2 cytokine immunotherapy given before surgery. This sample stems from a study of preoperative IRX-2 immunotherapy in early breast cancer. Sequenced by immunoSEQ multiplex PCR; TCRdb stores in-frame clones only, minus some. The sample carries thousands of clones, around 61% recorded once.

The clonotype comes from a human donor with breast cancer. This rearrangement joins TRBV6-8 to TRBJ1-3; D possibly corresponds to TRBD1 (5 bases). The sequencing here drew on tumor tissue, taken before IRX-2 immunotherapy. CDR3 sequence reads: CASSGTGLGNTIYF. CDR3 nucleotides: TGTGCCAGCAGTGGCACAGGACTTGGAAACACCATATATTTT.